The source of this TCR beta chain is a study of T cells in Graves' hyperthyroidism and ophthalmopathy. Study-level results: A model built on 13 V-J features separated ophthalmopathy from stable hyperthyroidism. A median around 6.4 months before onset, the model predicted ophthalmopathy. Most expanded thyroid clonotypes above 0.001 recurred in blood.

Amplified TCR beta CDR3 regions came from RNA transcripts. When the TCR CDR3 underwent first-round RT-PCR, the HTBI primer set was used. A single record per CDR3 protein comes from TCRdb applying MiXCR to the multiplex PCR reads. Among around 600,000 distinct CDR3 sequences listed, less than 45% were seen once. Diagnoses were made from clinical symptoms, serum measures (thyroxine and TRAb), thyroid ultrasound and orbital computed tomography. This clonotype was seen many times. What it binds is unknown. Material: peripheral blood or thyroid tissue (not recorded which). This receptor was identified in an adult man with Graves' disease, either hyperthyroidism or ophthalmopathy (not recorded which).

The DNA of the CDR3 is TGTGCCAGCAGTGAGCAGACCTTGGGCACTGAAGCTTTCTTT. Translation gives CASSEQTLGTEAFF. The chain is built from TRBV2 and TRBJ1-1; D gene ambiguous. The V gene's germline CDR1 is SNHLY and CDR2 FYNNEI. This CDR3 spans 14 amino acids. Trimming removed 3 bases at V and 4 bases at J, with 12 bases between.